This TCR beta chain was profiled in a study of T cell responses to AZD1222 COVID-19 vaccine. Germline CDR1 LNHDA, CDR2 SQIVND (reference sequence). Trimming stripped 7 bases from V and 16 bases from J, with 20 bases between. There are 13 residues in the CDR3. Some clones are missing from TCRdb's copy, which holds only in-frame ones; the method was immunoSEQ multiplex PCR. The repertoire holds about 55,000 clones, 70% to 90% seen once, with about 3.9% in the top ten. V usage is TRBV19 and J usage is TRBJ1-6; D gene ambiguous. Sequencing was performed on peripheral blood, taken on day 0 of AZD1222 vaccination. The sequence derives from an adult in good health. The DNA for the CDR3 is TGTGCCAGTACCCTACTCGCCGACGGAAGGCTCCACTTT. Translating gives CASTLLADGRLHF.